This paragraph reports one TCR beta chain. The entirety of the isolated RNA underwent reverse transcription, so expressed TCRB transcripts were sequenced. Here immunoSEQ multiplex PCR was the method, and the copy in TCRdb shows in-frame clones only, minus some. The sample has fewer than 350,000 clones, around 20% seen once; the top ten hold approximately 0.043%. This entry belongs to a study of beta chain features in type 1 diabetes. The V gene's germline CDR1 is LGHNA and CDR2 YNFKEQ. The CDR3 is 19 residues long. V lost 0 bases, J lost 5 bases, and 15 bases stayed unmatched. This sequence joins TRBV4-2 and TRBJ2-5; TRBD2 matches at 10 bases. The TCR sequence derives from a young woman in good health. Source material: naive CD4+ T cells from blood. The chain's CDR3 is CASSQDPGLAGVVGETQYF. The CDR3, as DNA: TGTGCCAGCAGCCAAGATCCGGGGCTAGCGGGGGTCGTGGGGGAGACCCAGTACTTC.